The clone carrying this T cell receptor beta chain was detected only once. The sample comes from a study of cytotoxic CD8 clonotypes in ibrutinib-treated CLL. Germline V lookup: CDR1 LNHDA, CDR2 SQIVND (reference sequence). This CDR3 contains 14 residues. Germline trimming cut 4 bases from V and 5 bases from J; bases unmatched to any gene: 1. Clones were sequenced by immunoSEQ multiplex PCR, and TCRdb holds only the in-frame ones, with some missing. The sample has approximately 160,000 clones; nearly 90% are singletons. The clonotype comes from a human donor with chronic lymphocytic leukemia. V usage is TRBV19 and J usage is TRBJ2-1, with 11 bases identical to TRBD2. The sample here was PBMCs, taken at disease progression, from a patient treated with ibrutinib. This chain's CDR3 is CASSRTSGHNEQFF. CDR3 coding DNA: TGTGCCAGTAGTAGGACTAGCGGGCACAATGAGCAGTTCTTC.